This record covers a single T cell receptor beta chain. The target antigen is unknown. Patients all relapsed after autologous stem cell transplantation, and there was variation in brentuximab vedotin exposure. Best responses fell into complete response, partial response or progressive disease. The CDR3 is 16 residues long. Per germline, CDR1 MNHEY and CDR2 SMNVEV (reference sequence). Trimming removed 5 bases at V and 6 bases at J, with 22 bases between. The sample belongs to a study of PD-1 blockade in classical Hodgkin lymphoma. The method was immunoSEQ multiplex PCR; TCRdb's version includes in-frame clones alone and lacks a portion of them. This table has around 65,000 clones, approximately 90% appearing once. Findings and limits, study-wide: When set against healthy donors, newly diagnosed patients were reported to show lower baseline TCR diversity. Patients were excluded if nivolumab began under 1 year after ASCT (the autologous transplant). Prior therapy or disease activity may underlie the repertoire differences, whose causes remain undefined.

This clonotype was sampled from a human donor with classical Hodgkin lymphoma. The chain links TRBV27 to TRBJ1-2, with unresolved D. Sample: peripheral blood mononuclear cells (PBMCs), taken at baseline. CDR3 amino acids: CASSPSPFGDQNGYTF. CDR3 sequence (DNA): TGTGCCAGCAGTCCCTCTCCGTTCGGGGATCAGAATGGCTACACCTTC.